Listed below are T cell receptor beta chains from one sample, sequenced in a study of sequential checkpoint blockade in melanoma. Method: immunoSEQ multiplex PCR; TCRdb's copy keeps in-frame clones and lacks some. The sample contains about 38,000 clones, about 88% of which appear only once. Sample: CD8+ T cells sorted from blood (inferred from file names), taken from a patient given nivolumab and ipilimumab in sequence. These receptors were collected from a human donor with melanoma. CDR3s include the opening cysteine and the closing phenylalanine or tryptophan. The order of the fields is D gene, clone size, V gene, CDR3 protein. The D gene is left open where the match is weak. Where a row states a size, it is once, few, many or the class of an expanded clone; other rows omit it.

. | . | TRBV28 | CASSLRGSAQPQHF
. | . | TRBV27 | CASSLGGAVYEQYF
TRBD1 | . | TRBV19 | CASSTAFGTDNTGELFF
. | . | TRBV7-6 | CASSLDSAPQETQYF
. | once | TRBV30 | CAWSTGNSYEQYF
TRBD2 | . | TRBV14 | CASSQPLAGAVPEQFF
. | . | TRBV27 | CASSDSPGNEQFF
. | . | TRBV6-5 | CASSYSRDTQYF
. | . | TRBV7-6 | CASSLIQAQGKLFF
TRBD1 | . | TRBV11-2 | CASSLGQGADWNEQFF
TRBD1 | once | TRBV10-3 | CAISDPTGRNTEAFF
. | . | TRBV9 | CASSVGRGDEQFF
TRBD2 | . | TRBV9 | CASSPPREGGQYF
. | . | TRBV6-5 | CASSYQWGLTGELFF
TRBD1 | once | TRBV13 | CASSSTGDNSPLHF
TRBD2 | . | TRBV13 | CASIKAGGGETQYF
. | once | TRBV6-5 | CASSYGSGNEQFF
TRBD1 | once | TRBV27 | CASSPGTGLGELFF
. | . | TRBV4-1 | CASSQGDGGNYGYTF
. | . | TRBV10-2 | CASSESGGRADTQYF
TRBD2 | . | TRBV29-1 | CSVEGWSGRAREQYF
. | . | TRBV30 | CALRASLTYEQYF
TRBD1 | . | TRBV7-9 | CASSLAGGGWGQGVYEQYF
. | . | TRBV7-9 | CASSSGVETQYF
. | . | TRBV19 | CASSIDPGISYEQYF